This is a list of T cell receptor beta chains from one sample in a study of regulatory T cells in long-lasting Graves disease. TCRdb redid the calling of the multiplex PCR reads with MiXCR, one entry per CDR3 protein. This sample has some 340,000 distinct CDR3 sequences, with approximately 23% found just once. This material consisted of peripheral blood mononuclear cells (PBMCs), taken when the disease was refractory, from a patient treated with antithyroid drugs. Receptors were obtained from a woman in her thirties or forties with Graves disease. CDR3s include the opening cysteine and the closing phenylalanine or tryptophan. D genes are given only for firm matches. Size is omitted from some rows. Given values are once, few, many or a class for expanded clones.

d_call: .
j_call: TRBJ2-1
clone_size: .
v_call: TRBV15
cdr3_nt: TGTGCCACCAGCAGGAGGAACGGCAGCTTCTACAATGAGCAGTTCTTC
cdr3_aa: CATSRRNGSFYNEQFF

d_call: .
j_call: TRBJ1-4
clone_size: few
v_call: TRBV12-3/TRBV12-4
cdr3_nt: TGTGCCAGCACCTTAGATGAAAAACTGTTTTTT
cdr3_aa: CASTLDEKLFF

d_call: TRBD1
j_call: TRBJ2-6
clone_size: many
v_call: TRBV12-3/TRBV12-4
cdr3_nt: TGTGCCAGCCGGAAGGGGGCCGGGGCCAACGTCCTGACTTTC
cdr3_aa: CASRKGAGANVLTF

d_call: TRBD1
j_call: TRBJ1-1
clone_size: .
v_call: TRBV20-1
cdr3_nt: TGCAGTGCTCCCCCAGGGGGCCCCATGAACACTGAAGCTTTCTTT
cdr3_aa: CSAPPGGPMNTEAFF

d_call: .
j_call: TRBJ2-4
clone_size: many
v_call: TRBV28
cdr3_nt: TGTGCCAGCAGTTTCTTGGGCGGACAGAGGAACATTCAGTACTTC
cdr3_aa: CASSFLGGQRNIQYF

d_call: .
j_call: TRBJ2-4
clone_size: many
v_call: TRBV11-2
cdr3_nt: TGTGCCAGCAGCTTACTGCGAGCCAAAAACATTCAGTACTTC
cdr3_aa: CASSLLRAKNIQYF

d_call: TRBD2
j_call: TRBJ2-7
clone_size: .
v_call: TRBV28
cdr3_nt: TGTGCCAGCAGTCATCCATGGACTAGCGGGAGGGCCTGGGATCTCGAGCAGTACTTC
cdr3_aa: CASSHPWTSGRAWDLEQYF

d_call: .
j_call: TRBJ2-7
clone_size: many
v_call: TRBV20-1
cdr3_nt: TGCAGCGCATATTCACTTCCGGGACTCAGCGTTAAGGAGCAGTACTTC
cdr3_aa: CSAYSLPGLSVKEQYF

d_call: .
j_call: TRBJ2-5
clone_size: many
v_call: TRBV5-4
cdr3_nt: TGTGCCAGCAGCTTGGATGATTCTGCCCAGTACTTC
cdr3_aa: CASSLDDSAQYF

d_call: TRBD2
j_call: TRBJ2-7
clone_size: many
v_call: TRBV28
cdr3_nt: TGTGCCAGCAGAAAGGCCCTAGCGGGAATTAATCAGTACTTC
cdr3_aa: CASRKALAGINQYF

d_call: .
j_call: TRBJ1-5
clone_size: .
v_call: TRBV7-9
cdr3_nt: TGTGCCAGCAGCTTGAGTTCGGGACCCAATCAGCCCCAGCATTTT
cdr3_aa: CASSLSSGPNQPQHF

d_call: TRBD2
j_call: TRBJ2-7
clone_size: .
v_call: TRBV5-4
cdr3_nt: TGTGCCAGCAGCTTGGATGGGGGACTAGCCTACGAGCAGTACTTC
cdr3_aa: CASSLDGGLAYEQYF

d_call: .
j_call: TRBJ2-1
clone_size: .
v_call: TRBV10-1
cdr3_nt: TGCGCCAGCAGTGAGCGGGGCAGGGGCCCCGAAACCCTCGCCTACAATGAGCAGTTCTTC
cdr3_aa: CASSERGRGPETLAYNEQFF

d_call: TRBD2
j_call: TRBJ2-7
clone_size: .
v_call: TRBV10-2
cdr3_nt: TGCGCCAGCATGGGACTAGCGGGAGACGAGCAGTACTTC
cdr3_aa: CASMGLAGDEQYF

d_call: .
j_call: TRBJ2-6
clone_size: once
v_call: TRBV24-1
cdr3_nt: TGTGCCACCAGTGATTACAGCTCTGGGGCCAACGTCCTGACTTTC
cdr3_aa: CATSDYSSGANVLTF

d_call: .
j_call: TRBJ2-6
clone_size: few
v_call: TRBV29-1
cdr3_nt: TGCAGCGTCGGACAGAACTCTGGGGCCAACGTCCTGACTTTC
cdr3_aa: CSVGQNSGANVLTF

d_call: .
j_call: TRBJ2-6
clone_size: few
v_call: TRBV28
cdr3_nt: TGTGCCAGCGGGGGGACGGAACTTCGCGCGGCCAACGTCCTGACTTTC
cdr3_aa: CASGGTELRAANVLTF

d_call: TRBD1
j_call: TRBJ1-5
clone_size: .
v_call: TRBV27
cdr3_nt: TGTGCCAGCAGTTCAGGCTCAGGGGGAGGTCAGCCCCAGCATTTT
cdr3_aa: CASSSGSGGGQPQHF

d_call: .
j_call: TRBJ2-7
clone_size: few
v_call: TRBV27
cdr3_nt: TGTGCCAGCAGTTTATCAGGCAGGAACGAGCAGTACTTC
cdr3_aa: CASSLSGRNEQYF

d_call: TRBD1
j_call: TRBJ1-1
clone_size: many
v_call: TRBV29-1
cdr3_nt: TGCAGCGTTGAAGTCGGGCAGACAGGGGACACTGAAGCTTTCTTT
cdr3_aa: CSVEVGQTGDTEAFF